These T cell receptor beta chains were read from a single sample in a study of cytotoxic CD8 clonotypes in ibrutinib-treated CLL. Some clones are missing from TCRdb's copy, which holds only in-frame ones; the method was immunoSEQ multiplex PCR. The table records 20,000 to 30,000 clones, 78% of them present only once. The source material was PBMCs, sampled before ibrutinib treatment. The receptors stem from a human donor with chronic lymphocytic leukemia. The CDR3 runs from the conserved cysteine through the conserved F or W. The D gene is left open where the match is weak. Clone sizes are given selectively: once, few, many, or a class where the clone is expanded.

size | D | J | V | CDR3 | DNA
few | TRBD1 | TRBJ2-4 | TRBV19 | CASRRRDRGNIQYF | TGTGCCAGTAGACGCCGGGACAGGGGTAACATTCAGTACTTC
once | TRBD2 | TRBJ2-3 | TRBV5-1 | CASSLGGTSGADTQYF | TGCGCCAGCAGCTTGGGGGGGACTAGCGGAGCAGATACGCAGTATTTT
few | TRBD1 | TRBJ2-2 | TRBV19 | CASSGTAPGGELFF | TGTGCCAGTAGTGGGACAGCCCCCGGCGGGGAGCTGTTTTTT
NA | NA | TRBJ2-1 | TRBV20-1 | CSARDNGEQFF | TGCAGTGCTAGAGATAACGGTGAGCAGTTCTTC
once | NA | TRBJ2-1 | TRBV7-2 | CASSLDKGVYNEQFF | TGTGCCAGCAGCTTAGATAAGGGCGTCTACAATGAGCAGTTCTTC
NA | NA | TRBJ1-1 | TRBV29-1 | CSVDPGGNTEAFF | TGCAGCGTTGATCCGGGTGGGAACACTGAAGCTTTCTTT
few | TRBD1 | TRBJ1-3 | TRBV19 | CASNLGQGDGNTIYF | TGTGCCAGTAACCTTGGACAGGGGGATGGAAACACCATATATTTT
few | NA | TRBJ1-2 | TRBV6-1 | CASSPVPSNYGYTF | TGTGCCAGCAGCCCGGTTCCATCTAACTATGGCTACACCTTC
NA | TRBD2 | TRBJ2-3 | TRBV7-2 | CASSLGGLAGPDTQYF | TGTGCCAGCAGCTTAGGCGGACTAGCGGGACCAGATACGCAGTATTTT
NA | NA | TRBJ2-7 | TRBV6-1 | CASSVSGHYEQYF | TGTGCCAGCAGTGTATCCGGGCACTACGAGCAGTACTTC
few | NA | TRBJ2-5 | TRBV7-9 | CASSPQETQYF | TGTGCCAGCAGCCCCCAAGAGACCCAGTACTTC
NA | NA | TRBJ2-3 | TRBV18 | CASSRGMSDTQYF | TGTGCCAGCTCACGAGGGATGAGTGATACGCAGTATTTT
NA | TRBD1 | TRBJ2-7 | TRBV27 | CASSPGGTNHEQYF | TGTGCCAGCAGTCCAGGGGGTACGAACCACGAGCAGTACTTC
NA | TRBD2 | TRBJ2-1 | TRBV30 | CAWKGLAGANEQFF | TGTGCCTGGAAGGGACTAGCGGGAGCTAATGAGCAGTTCTTC
NA | NA | TRBJ1-1 | TRBV10-2 | CASTVTGNTEAFF | TGCGCCAGCACCGTGACAGGGAACACTGAAGCTTTCTTT
NA | NA | TRBJ2-5 | TRBV9 | CASSVGREETQYF | TGTGCCAGCAGCGTAGGAAGGGAAGAGACCCAGTACTTC
NA | TRBD1 | TRBJ1-5 | TRBV7-2 | CASGTGQGRGNQPQHF | TGTGCCAGCGGCACTGGACAGGGAAGGGGCAATCAGCCCCAGCATTTT
NA | TRBD2 | TRBJ2-1 | TRBV5-1 | CASRTSGNSYNEQFF | TGCGCCAGCAGGACTAGCGGGAACTCCTACAATGAGCAGTTCTTC
NA | NA | TRBJ2-1 | TRBV6-1 | CASSEWESSYNEQFF | TGTGCCAGCAGTGAGTGGGAGAGCTCCTACAATGAGCAGTTCTTC
few | NA | TRBJ1-3 | TRBV9 | CASRVGNTIYF | TGTGCCAGCAGGGTGGGAAACACCATATATTTT
few | NA | TRBJ1-2 | TRBV10-3 | CAISVNYGYTF | TGTGCCATCAGTGTTAACTATGGCTACACCTTC
NA | NA | TRBJ2-1 | TRBV19 | CASSIDVPSYNEQFF | TGTGCCAGTAGTATCGACGTACCCTCCTACAATGAGCAGTTCTTC
NA | TRBD1 | TRBJ1-1 | TRBV9 | CASSVATGGSEAFF | TGTGCCAGCAGCGTGGCTACAGGGGGCTCTGAAGCTTTCTTT
NA | TRBD1 | TRBJ2-1 | TRBV5-1 | CASSLDGTGGSNEQFF | TGCGCCAGCAGCTTGGACGGGACAGGGGGATCGAATGAGCAGTTCTTC
NA | NA | TRBJ2-7 | TRBV5-4 | CASSPDLPSSYEQYF | TGTGCCAGCAGCCCGGACCTTCCTAGCAGCTACGAGCAGTACTTC
NA | NA | TRBJ2-2 | TRBV9 | CASSGGSHLNTGELFF | TGTGCCAGCAGCGGGGGCAGCCATCTGAACACCGGGGAGCTGTTTTTT
NA | NA | TRBJ2-7 | TRBV2 | CASSGGRDREQYF | TGTGCCAGCAGCGGTGGCAGGGACCGCGAGCAGTACTTC
NA | TRBD1 | TRBJ1-5 | TRBV6-1 | CASSERTGGFQPQHF | TGTGCCAGCAGTGAACGGACAGGGGGCTTTCAGCCCCAGCATTTT
once | TRBD2 | TRBJ2-2 | TRBV19 | CASSPGTSGMGTGELFF | TGTGCCAGTAGTCCTGGGACTAGCGGGATGGGAACCGGGGAGCTGTTTTTT
NA | TRBD1 | TRBJ1-2 | TRBV19 | CASSIALIGTGGNGYTF | TGTGCCAGTAGTATCGCATTAATCGGGACAGGGGGCAATGGCTACACCTTC
NA | NA | TRBJ1-5 | TRBV27 | CASSFSAGDQPQHF | TGTGCCAGCAGTTTTTCGGCAGGGGATCAGCCCCAGCATTTT
NA | NA | TRBJ2-3 | TRBV29-1 | CSVEGGTDTQYF | TGCAGCGTTGAAGGGGGCACAGATACGCAGTATTTT
NA | TRBD1 | TRBJ2-7 | TRBV25-1 | CASSDEQGAGFWGAEQYF | TGTGCCAGCAGTGACGAACAGGGGGCAGGCTTTTGGGGTGCCGAGCAGTACTTC
NA | NA | TRBJ2-2 | TRBV28 | CASSPPGGNTGELFF | TGTGCCAGCAGCCCTCCCGGGGGGAACACCGGGGAGCTGTTTTTT
NA | TRBD1 | TRBJ2-7 | TRBV11-2 | CASSLDRGQAYEQYF | TGTGCCAGCAGCTTAGATAGGGGACAGGCGTACGAGCAGTACTTC
NA | TRBD1 | TRBJ2-7 | TRBV6-1 | CASTRDRGYEQYF | TGTGCCAGCACGCGGGACAGGGGGTACGAGCAGTACTTC
NA | NA | TRBJ2-2 | TRBV19 | CASSIGLGPSGELFF | TGTGCCAGTAGTATAGGCTTAGGGCCTAGCGGGGAGCTGTTTTTT
NA | NA | TRBJ1-1 | TRBV27 | CASSFGSKNTEAFF | TGTGCCAGCAGTTTTGGCAGTAAGAACACTGAAGCTTTCTTT
NA | NA | TRBJ2-3 | TRBV11-3 | CASSSKDTQYF | TGTGCCAGCAGCTCCAAAGATACGCAGTATTTT
NA | TRBD2 | TRBJ2-5 | TRBV4-2 | CASSQASGLAGGETQYF | TGTGCCAGCAGCCAAGCTTCGGGACTAGCGGGCGGGGAGACCCAGTACTTC
once | NA | TRBJ2-1 | TRBV5-4 | CASSPGLLNEQFF | TGTGCCAGCAGCCCCGGACTCCTCAATGAGCAGTTCTTC
once | TRBD1 | TRBJ1-1 | TRBV6-1 | CASSEQGALNTEAFF | TGTGCCAGCAGTGAACAGGGGGCGCTGAACACTGAAGCTTTCTTT
NA | NA | TRBJ1-2 | TRBV10-2 | CASSEGTTFYGYTF | TGCGCCAGCAGTGAGGGGACGACCTTCTATGGCTACACCTTC
NA | TRBD1 | TRBJ2-2 | TRBV5-6 | CASSLEQGGNTGELFF | TGTGCCAGCAGCTTGGAACAGGGGGGAAACACCGGGGAGCTGTTTTTT
once | TRBD2 | TRBJ2-5 | TRBV5-1 | CASSLGLAGGQETQYF | TGCGCCAGCAGCTTGGGGCTAGCGGGAGGCCAAGAGACCCAGTACTTC
NA | TRBD1 | TRBJ1-2 | TRBV10-3 | CAISSDRGVDSYGYTF | TGTGCCATCAGTTCGGACAGGGGCGTGGATTCATATGGCTACACCTTC
NA | NA | TRBJ1-4 | TRBV19 | CASKAGLLTPTNEKLFF | TGTGCCAGTAAGGCAGGACTCCTTACTCCAACTAATGAAAAACTGTTTTTT
NA | NA | TRBJ2-2 | TRBV4-2 | CASSDQGLEGPTGELFF | TGTGCCAGCAGCGATCAAGGGCTAGAGGGACCCACCGGGGAGCTGTTTTTT
once | NA | TRBJ2-4 | TRBV5-4 | CASSLGAVLAKNIQYF | TGTGCCAGCAGCTTGGGAGCAGTACTAGCCAAAAACATTCAGTACTTC
NA | NA | TRBJ1-5 | TRBV7-9 | CASSSTLEINQPQHF | TGTGCCAGCAGCTCCACCCTAGAGATTAATCAGCCCCAGCATTTT
few | TRBD2 | TRBJ2-1 | TRBV18 | CASSAGTRDEQFF | TGTGCCAGCTCAGCCGGGACTAGAGATGAGCAGTTCTTC
NA | NA | TRBJ2-2 | TRBV27 | CASSLSIPGELFF | TGTGCCAGCAGTTTATCAATACCCGGGGAGCTGTTTTTT
NA | NA | TRBJ2-7 | TRBV7-8 | CASSLGGGPYEQYF | TGTGCCAGCAGCTTAGGAGGCGGACCCTACGAGCAGTACTTC
NA | NA | TRBJ2-7 | TRBV14 | CAIPQGSAYEQYF | TGTGCCATCCCCCAAGGCAGTGCCTACGAGCAGTACTTC
NA | NA | TRBJ2-7 | TRBV27 | CASSCSEQYF | TGTGCCAGCAGTTGTAGCGAGCAGTACTTC
few | TRBD2 | TRBJ2-1 | TRBV11-2 | CASSLTGLAGGGQNEQFF | TGTGCCAGCAGCTTAACGGGCCTAGCGGGAGGGGGGCAGAATGAGCAGTTCTTC